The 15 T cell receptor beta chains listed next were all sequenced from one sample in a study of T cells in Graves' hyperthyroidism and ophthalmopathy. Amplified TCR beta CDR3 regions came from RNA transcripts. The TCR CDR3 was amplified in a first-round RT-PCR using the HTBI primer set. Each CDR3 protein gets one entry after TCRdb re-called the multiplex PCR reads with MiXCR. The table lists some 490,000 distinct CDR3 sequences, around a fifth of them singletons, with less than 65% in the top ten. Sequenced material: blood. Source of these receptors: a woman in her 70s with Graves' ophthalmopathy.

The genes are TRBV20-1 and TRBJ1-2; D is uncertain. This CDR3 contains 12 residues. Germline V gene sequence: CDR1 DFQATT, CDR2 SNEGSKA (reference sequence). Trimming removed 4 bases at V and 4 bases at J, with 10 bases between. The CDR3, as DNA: TGCAGTGCTATTCTCCCCATCTATGGCTACACCTTC. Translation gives CSAILPIYGYTF.

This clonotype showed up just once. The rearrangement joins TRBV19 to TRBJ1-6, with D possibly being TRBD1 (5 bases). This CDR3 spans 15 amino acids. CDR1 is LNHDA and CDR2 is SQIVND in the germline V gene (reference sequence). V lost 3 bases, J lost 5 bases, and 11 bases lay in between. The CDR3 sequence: CASSINGQDNSPLHF. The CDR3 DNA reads TGTGCCAGTAGTATCAACGGACAAGATAATTCACCCCTCCACTTT.

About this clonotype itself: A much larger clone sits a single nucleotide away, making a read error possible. The CDR3 nucleotides read TGTGCCAGCAGCGCGACAGGGGGCGGGGAGACCCAGTACTTC. It encodes CASSATGGGETQYF. The genes are TRBV6-2 or TRBV6-3 and TRBJ2-5, with 10 bases fitting TRBD1. Germline loops: CDR1 MNHEY, CDR2 SVGEGT. The V gene end was trimmed by 6 bases and the J gene end by 5 bases; junction bases not matched to a gene: 6. This CDR3 is built from 14 residues.

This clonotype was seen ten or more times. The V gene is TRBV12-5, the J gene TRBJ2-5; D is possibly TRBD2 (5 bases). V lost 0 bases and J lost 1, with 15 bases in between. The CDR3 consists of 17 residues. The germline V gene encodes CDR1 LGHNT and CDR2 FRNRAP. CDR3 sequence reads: CASGLVLGSPGQETQYF. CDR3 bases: TGTGCTAGTGGTTTGGTCTTGGGGAGCCCTGGCCAAGAGACCCAGTACTTC.

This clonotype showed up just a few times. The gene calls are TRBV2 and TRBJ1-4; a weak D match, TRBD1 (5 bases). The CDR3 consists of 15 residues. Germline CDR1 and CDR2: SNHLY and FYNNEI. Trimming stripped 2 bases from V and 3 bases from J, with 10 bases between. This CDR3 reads CASSEQGGANEKLFF. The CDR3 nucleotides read TGTGCCAGCAGTGAACAGGGAGGGGCTAATGAAAAACTGTTTTTT.

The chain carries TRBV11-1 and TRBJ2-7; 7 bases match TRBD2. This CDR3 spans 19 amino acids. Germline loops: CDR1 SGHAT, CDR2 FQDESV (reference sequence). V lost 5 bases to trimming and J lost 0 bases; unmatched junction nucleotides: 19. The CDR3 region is CASSHGGGVLGGPSYEQYF. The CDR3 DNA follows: TGTGCCAGCAGCCATGGCGGGGGTGTCCTGGGCGGGCCCTCCTACGAGCAGTACTTC.

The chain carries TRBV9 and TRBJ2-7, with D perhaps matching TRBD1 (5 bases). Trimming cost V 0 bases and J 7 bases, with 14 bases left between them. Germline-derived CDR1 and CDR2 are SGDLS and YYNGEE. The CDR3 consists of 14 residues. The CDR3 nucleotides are TGTGCCAGCAGCGTAGGCGACAGCTTGGGGGAGCAGTACTTC. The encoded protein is CASSVGDSLGEQYF.

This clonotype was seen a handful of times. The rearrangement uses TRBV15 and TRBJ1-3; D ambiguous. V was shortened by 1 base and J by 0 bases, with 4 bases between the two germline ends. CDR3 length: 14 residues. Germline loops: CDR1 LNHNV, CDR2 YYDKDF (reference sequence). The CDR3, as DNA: TGTGCCACCAGCAGAGTCACCTCTGGAAACACCATATATTTT. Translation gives CATSRVTSGNTIYF.

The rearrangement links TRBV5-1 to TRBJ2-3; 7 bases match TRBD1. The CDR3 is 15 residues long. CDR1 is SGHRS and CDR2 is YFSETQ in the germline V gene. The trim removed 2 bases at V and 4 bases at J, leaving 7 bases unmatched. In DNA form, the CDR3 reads TGCGCCAGCAGCTTCACATCGGGACAGTCAGATACGCAGTATTTT. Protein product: CASSFTSGQSDTQYF.

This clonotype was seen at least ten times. The CDR3 bases are TGTGCCAGCAGCTCCACAGACAGGGGGCACGAGCAGTACTTC. Protein sequence: CASSSTDRGHEQYF. This chain uses TRBV11-2 with TRBJ2-7, with 10 bases fitting TRBD1. V gave up 4 bases and J gave up 5 bases; unmatched junction bases: 5. The CDR3 consists of 14 residues. Germline loops: CDR1 SGHAT, CDR2 FQNNGV.

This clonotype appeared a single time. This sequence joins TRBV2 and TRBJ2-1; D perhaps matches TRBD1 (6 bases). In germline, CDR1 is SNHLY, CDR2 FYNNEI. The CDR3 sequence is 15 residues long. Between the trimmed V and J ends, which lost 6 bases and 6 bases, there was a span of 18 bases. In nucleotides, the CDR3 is TGTGCCAGCAGAACACAGGGCCCCACCCGCAATGAGCAGTTCTTC. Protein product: CASRTQGPTRNEQFF.

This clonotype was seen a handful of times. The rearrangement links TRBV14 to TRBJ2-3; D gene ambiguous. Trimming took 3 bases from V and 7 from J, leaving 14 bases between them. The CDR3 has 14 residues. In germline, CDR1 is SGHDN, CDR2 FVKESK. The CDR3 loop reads CASSHPTVWNTQYF. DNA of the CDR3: TGTGCCAGCAGCCACCCCACCGTCTGGAATACGCAGTATTTT.

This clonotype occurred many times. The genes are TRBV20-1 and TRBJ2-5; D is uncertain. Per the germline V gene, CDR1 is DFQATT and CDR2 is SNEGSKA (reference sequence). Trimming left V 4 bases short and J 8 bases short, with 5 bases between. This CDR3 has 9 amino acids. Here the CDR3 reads CSATPTQYF. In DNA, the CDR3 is TGCAGTGCTACACCCACCCAGTACTTC.

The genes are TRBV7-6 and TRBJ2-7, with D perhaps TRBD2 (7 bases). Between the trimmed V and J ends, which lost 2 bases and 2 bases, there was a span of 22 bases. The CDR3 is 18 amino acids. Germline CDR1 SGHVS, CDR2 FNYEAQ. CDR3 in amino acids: CASSLFPRGGANTYEQYF. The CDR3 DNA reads TGTGCCAGCAGCTTATTCCCGAGGGGGGGCGCAAACACCTACGAGCAGTACTTC.

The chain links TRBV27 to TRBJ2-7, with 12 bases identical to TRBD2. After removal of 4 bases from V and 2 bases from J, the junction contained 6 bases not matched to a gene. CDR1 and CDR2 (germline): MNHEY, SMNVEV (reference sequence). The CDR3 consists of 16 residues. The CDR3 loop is CASSSLTSGSAYEQYF. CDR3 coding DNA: TGTGCCAGCAGTTCCCTGACTAGCGGGAGTGCCTACGAGCAGTACTTC.